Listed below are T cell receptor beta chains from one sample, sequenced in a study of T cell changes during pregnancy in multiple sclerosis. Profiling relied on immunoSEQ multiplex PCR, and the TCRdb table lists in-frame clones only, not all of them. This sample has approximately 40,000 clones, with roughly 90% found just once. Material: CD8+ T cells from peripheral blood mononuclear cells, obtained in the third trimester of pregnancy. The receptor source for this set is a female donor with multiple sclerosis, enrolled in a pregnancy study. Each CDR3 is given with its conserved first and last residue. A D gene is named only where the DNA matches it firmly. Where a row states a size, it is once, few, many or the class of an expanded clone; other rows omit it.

CDR3nt: TGTGCCAAGGGACTCAACAATGAGCAGTTCTTC
CDR3aa: CAKGLNNEQFF
d_gene: -
v_gene: TRBV2
abundance: -
j_gene: TRBJ2-1

CDR3nt: TGTGCCTGGAGTGTCCCCTATGCTTCCTCCTACGAGCAGTACTTC
CDR3aa: CAWSVPYASSYEQYF
d_gene: -
v_gene: TRBV30
abundance: -
j_gene: TRBJ2-7

CDR3nt: TGTGCCAGCAGCTTGACAGGGGGGGACACTGAAGCTTTCTTT
CDR3aa: CASSLTGGDTEAFF
d_gene: TRBD1
v_gene: TRBV4-2
abundance: -
j_gene: TRBJ1-1

CDR3nt: TGTGCCAGCAGCTCCTCGGGAGCCTCATCGGGATGGCAGTATTTT
CDR3aa: CASSSSGASSGWQYF
d_gene: -
v_gene: TRBV7-9
abundance: -
j_gene: TRBJ2-3

CDR3nt: TGCGCCATCCGGGGGGTGGTGACAGATACGCAGTATTTT
CDR3aa: CAIRGVVTDTQYF
d_gene: TRBD2
v_gene: TRBV4-3
abundance: -
j_gene: TRBJ2-3

CDR3nt: TGTGCCAGCAGCTTAAAAGTGCACACAGGGGAAGAGACCCAGTACTTC
CDR3aa: CASSLKVHTGEETQYF
d_gene: TRBD1
v_gene: TRBV7-9
abundance: -
j_gene: TRBJ2-5

CDR3nt: TGTGCCACCAGCAGCGCAGCGGGGGAGTATAGCAATCAGCCCCAGCATTTT
CDR3aa: CATSSAAGEYSNQPQHF
d_gene: -
v_gene: TRBV15
abundance: -
j_gene: TRBJ1-5

CDR3nt: TGTGCCAGCAGTATCGCTAGCGGCCCAGCACGGGAGCAGTACTTC
CDR3aa: CASSIASGPAREQYF
d_gene: TRBD2
v_gene: TRBV6-5
abundance: once
j_gene: TRBJ2-7

CDR3nt: TGTGCCAGCAGCCCCCGGACTAAGGGATACTACAATGAGCAGTTCTTC
CDR3aa: CASSPRTKGYYNEQFF
d_gene: -
v_gene: TRBV7-2
abundance: once
j_gene: TRBJ2-1

CDR3nt: TGTGCCAGCAGGACAGGGTCGGGGGCTGAAGCTTTCTTT
CDR3aa: CASRTGSGAEAFF
d_gene: TRBD1
v_gene: TRBV7-6
abundance: -
j_gene: TRBJ1-1

CDR3nt: TGTGCCTACCGGGACAGGGGCAATGAAAAACTGTTTTTT
CDR3aa: CAYRDRGNEKLFF
d_gene: TRBD1
v_gene: TRBV30
abundance: -
j_gene: TRBJ1-4

CDR3nt: TGTGCCAGCAGTCTATGGGACAGCACCGGGGAGCTGTTTTTT
CDR3aa: CASSLWDSTGELFF
d_gene: TRBD1
v_gene: TRBV27
abundance: -
j_gene: TRBJ2-2

CDR3nt: TGTGCCAGCAGTACGGACAGGGAGTATGCTCAGCCCCAGCATTTT
CDR3aa: CASSTDREYAQPQHF
d_gene: TRBD1
v_gene: TRBV2
abundance: medium-sized
j_gene: TRBJ1-5

CDR3nt: TGTGCCAGCAAGGACAGGGGAGAGGGCAATGAGCAGTTCTTC
CDR3aa: CASKDRGEGNEQFF
d_gene: TRBD1
v_gene: TRBV6-4
abundance: -
j_gene: TRBJ2-1

CDR3nt: TGTGCCAGTAGGGGACAGGGGCCATGGAGTGAAAAACTGTTTTTT
CDR3aa: CASRGQGPWSEKLFF
d_gene: TRBD1
v_gene: TRBV19
abundance: -
j_gene: TRBJ1-4

CDR3nt: TGTGCCAGCAGCTTAGACGACGGGACTGAAGCTTTCTTT
CDR3aa: CASSLDDGTEAFF
d_gene: -
v_gene: TRBV27
abundance: -
j_gene: TRBJ1-1

CDR3nt: TGTGCCAGTAGCCCTCTGGGACAGTGGGCTTTCTTT
CDR3aa: CASSPLGQWAFF
d_gene: TRBD1
v_gene: TRBV19
abundance: -
j_gene: TRBJ1-1

CDR3nt: TGTGCCAGCAGCTTAGTGGACATTTTCCTCTATGGCTACACCTTC
CDR3aa: CASSLVDIFLYGYTF
d_gene: -
v_gene: TRBV7-9
abundance: -
j_gene: TRBJ1-2

CDR3nt: TGTGCCAGCAGCGGTGAGGGCCTGAATGAGCAGTTCTTC
CDR3aa: CASSGEGLNEQFF
d_gene: -
v_gene: TRBV9
abundance: -
j_gene: TRBJ2-1

CDR3nt: TGTGCCAGCAGCCAGAATCTCCGGGACAGGGGGAACACCGGGGAGCTGTTTTTT
CDR3aa: CASSQNLRDRGNTGELFF
d_gene: TRBD1
v_gene: TRBV7-9
abundance: -
j_gene: TRBJ2-2

CDR3nt: TGCGCCAGCAGCTTAGCGACCTTTTACGAGCAGTACTTC
CDR3aa: CASSLATFYEQYF
d_gene: -
v_gene: TRBV5-1
abundance: -
j_gene: TRBJ2-7

CDR3nt: TGCGCCAGCAGCCAAGAGGCGATGGGAGCCTACGAGCAGTACTTC
CDR3aa: CASSQEAMGAYEQYF
d_gene: -
v_gene: TRBV4-3
abundance: -
j_gene: TRBJ2-7